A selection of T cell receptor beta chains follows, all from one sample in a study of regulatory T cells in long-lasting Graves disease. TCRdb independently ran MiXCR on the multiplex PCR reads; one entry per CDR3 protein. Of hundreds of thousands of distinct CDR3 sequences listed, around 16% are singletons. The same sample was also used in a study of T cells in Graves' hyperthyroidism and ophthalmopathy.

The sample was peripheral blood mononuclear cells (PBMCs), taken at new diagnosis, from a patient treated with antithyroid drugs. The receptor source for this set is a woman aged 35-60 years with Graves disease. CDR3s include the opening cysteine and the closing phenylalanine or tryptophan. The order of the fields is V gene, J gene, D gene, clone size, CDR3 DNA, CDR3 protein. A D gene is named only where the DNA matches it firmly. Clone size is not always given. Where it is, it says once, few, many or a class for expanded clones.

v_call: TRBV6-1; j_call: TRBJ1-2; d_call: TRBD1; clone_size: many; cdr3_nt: TGTGCCAGCAGCCTAGGGACAGGGAATGGCTACACCTTC; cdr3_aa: CASSLGTGNGYTF
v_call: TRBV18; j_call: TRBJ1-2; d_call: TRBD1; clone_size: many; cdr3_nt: TGTGCCAGCTCACCACCCACAGGGGGCGGAAACTATGGCTACACCTTC; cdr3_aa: CASSPPTGGGNYGYTF
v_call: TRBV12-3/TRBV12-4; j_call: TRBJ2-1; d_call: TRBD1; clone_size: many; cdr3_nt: TGTGCCAGCAGGACCGGGACAGGGACGAATGAGCAGTTCTTC; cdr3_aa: CASRTGTGTNEQFF
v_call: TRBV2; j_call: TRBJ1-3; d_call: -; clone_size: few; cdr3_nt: TGTGCCAGCTACAAGGGATCTGGAAACACCATATATTTT; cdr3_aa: CASYKGSGNTIYF
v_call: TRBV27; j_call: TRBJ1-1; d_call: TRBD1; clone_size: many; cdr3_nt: TGTGCCAGCACCCCCGACAGGGTTAACACTGAAGCTTTCTTT; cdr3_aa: CASTPDRVNTEAFF
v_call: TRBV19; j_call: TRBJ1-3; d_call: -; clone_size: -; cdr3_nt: TGTGCCACCGAGAGGCAGTTCTCTGGAAACACCATATATTTT; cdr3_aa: CATERQFSGNTIYF
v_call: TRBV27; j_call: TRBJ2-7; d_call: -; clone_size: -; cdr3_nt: TGTGCCAGCAGTTGGTCAGGCCCTGTCTACGAGCAGTACTTC; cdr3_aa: CASSWSGPVYEQYF
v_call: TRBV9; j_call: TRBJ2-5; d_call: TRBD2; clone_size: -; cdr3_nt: TGTGCCAGCAGCGCAGGACTAGCGGGCGGCGGGGGGACGGGCGAGACCCAGTACTTC; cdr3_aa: CASSAGLAGGGGTGETQYF
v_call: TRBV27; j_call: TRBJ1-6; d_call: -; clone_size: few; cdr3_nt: TGTGCCAGCAGTTTTATGGGGCAACCCCTCCACTTT; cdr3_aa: CASSFMGQPLHF
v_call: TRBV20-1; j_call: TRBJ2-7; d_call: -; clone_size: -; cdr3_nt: TGCAGTGCTAGAGGGACAACCTACGAGCAGTACTTC; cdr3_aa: CSARGTTYEQYF
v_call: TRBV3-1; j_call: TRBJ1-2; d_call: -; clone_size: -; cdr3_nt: TGTGCCAGCAGCCGCGGACCGCTTGGCTATGGCTACACCTTC; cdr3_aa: CASSRGPLGYGYTF
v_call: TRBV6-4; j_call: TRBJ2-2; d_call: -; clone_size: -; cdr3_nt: TGTGCCAGCAGTGACTCGCTACAGGTCGGGGAGCTGTTTTTT; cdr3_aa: CASSDSLQVGELFF
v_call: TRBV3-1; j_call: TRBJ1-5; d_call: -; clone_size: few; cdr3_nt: TGTGCCAGCAGCCCCTCAGGCATTGGGGGGAGCAATCAGCCCCAGCATTTT; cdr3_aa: CASSPSGIGGSNQPQHF
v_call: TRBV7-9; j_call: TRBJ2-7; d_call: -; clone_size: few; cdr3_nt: TGTGCCAGCAGCTTAGTTGTTGGGAACAGAGCCTACGAGCAGTACTTC; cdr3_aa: CASSLVVGNRAYEQYF
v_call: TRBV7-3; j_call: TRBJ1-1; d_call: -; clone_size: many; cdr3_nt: TGTGCCAGCAGCTTAGGGGGCTCGAGCACTGAAGCTTTCTTT; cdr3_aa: CASSLGGSSTEAFF
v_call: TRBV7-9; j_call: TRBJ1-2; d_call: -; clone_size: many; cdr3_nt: TGTGCCAGCAGCTTAAATCTCAACTATGGCTACACCTTC; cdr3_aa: CASSLNLNYGYTF
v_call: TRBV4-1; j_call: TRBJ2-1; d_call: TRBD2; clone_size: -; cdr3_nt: TGCGCCAGCAGCCGCCAAACAGGGACTAGCGGGTGGAATGAGCAGTTCTTC; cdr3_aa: CASSRQTGTSGWNEQFF
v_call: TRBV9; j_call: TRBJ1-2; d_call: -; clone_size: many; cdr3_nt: TGTGCCAGCAGCGCCAGTGGGCAGGGAGAGGTCTATGGCTACACCTTC; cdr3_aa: CASSASGQGEVYGYTF
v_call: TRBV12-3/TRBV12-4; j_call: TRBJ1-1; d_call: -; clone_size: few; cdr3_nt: TGTGCCAGCAGTTTAGCGAGGGGGGGGAACACTGAAGCTTTCTTT; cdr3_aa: CASSLARGGNTEAFF
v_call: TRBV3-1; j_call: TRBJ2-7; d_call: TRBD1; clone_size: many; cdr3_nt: TGTGCCAGCAGGGGACAGGGGGCCTACGAGCAGTACTTC; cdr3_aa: CASRGQGAYEQYF
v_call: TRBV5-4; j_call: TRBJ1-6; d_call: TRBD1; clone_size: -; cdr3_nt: TGTGCCAGCAGCCTCATGGGACAGGGCGATTATAATTCACCCCTCCACTTT; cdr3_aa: CASSLMGQGDYNSPLHF
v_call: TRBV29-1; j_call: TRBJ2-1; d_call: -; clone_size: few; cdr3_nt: TGCAGCGTTGACAGGGGCAATGAGCAGTTCTTC; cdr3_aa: CSVDRGNEQFF
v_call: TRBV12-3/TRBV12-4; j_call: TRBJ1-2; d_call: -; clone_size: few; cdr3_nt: TGTGCCAGCAGTACTTTAAGGGGACGGCAGGGCTACACCTTC; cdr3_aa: CASSTLRGRQGYTF
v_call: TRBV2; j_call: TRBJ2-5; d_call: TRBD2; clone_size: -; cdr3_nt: TGTGCCAGCATACTCATAGCGGGGGGGGGGGAGACCCAGTACTTC; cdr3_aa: CASILIAGGGETQYF
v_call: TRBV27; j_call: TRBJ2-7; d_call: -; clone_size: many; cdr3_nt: TGTGCCAGCAGTTTAAGGGGTCCGGAGGGCTCCGAGCAGTACTTC; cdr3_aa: CASSLRGPEGSEQYF
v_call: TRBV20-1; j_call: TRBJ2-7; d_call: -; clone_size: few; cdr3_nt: TGCAGTGCTAGCCAGGGGGACTTCTACGAGCAGTACTTC; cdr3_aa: CSASQGDFYEQYF
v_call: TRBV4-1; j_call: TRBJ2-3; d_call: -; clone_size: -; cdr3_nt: TGCGCCAGCAGCCAAGAGGGGCCGGGCACAGATACGCAGTATTTT; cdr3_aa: CASSQEGPGTDTQYF
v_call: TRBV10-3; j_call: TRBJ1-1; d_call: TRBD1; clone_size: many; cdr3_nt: TGTGCCATCAGTGAAAGGGACAGGGCTGAAGCTTTCTTT; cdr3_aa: CAISERDRAEAFF
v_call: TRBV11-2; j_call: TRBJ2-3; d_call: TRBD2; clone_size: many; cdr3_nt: TGTGCCAGCAGCCCCCAAGCGGGGGGGGCAGATACGCAGTATTTT; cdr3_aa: CASSPQAGGADTQYF
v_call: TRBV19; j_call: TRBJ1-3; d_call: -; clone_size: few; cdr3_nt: TGTGCCAGTAGTTCGACGCTTTCTGGAAACACCATATATTTT; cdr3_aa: CASSSTLSGNTIYF
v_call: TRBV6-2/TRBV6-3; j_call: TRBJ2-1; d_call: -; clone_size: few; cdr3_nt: TGTGCCAGCAGTTACAGGGGGTCGAACAATGAGCAGTTCTTC; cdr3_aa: CASSYRGSNNEQFF
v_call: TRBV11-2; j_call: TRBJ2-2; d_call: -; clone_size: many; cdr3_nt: TGTGCCAGCAGCGCCGACAGGCTCACCGGGGAGCTGTTTTTT; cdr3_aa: CASSADRLTGELFF
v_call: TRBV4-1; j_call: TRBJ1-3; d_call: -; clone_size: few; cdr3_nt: TGCGCCAGCAGCCAAGACAGGCCCCCTGGAAACACCATATATTTT; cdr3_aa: CASSQDRPPGNTIYF
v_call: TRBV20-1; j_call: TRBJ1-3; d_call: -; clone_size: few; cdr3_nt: TGCAGTGCTAGGAAGGAATACTCTGGAAACACCATATATTTT; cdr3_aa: CSARKEYSGNTIYF
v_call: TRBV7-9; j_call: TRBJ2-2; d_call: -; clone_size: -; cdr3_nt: TGTGCCAGCAGCTCCGGACACGGGGAGCTGTTTTTT; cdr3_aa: CASSSGHGELFF
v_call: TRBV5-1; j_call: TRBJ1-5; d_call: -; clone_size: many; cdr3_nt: TGCGCCAGCAGTCCTTCAGGATCGAATCAGCCCCAGCATTTT; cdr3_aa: CASSPSGSNQPQHF
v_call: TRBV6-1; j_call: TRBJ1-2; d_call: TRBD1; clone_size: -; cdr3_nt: TGTGCCAGCAGTCACGGACAGGATCCTAACTATGGCTACACCTTC; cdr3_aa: CASSHGQDPNYGYTF
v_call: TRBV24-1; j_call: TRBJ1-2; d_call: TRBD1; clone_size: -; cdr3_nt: TGTGCCACCAGTGATAGCGGGACAGGGACTTTTTTGGGCTACACCTTC; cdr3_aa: CATSDSGTGTFLGYTF